This note documents a single TCR beta chain sequence. Genomic DNA belonging to each subset was distributed in equal measure over several immunoSEQ plates. Some clones are missing from TCRdb's copy, which holds only in-frame ones; the method was immunoSEQ multiplex PCR. The sample holds about 2.2 million clones; just over 90% are singletons and the top ten take over 1.5%. Positive CCR7 selection of CD45RO-negative cells yielded the naive CD8 cells, and terminally differentiated effector memory CD45RA+ cells were excluded. These data come from a study of shared clonotypes between healthy human individuals. The origin of this receptor is a man younger than 35 in good health. Some clones in this sample may be carry-over from other donors' samples. Sequencing was carried out using naive CD8+ T cells from PBMCs.

CDR3 region: CASSLALVYGAYTDTQYF. The CDR3 DNA is TGCGCCAGCAGCTTGGCCTTAGTGTATGGAGCTTACACAGATACGCAGTATTTT. The chain is built from TRBV5-1 and TRBJ2-3, with D uncertain. The CDR3 loop spans 18 amino acids. The germline CDR1 and CDR2 sequences are SGHRS and YFSETQ. V was pared by 0 bases and J by 2 bases, with 19 bases between.